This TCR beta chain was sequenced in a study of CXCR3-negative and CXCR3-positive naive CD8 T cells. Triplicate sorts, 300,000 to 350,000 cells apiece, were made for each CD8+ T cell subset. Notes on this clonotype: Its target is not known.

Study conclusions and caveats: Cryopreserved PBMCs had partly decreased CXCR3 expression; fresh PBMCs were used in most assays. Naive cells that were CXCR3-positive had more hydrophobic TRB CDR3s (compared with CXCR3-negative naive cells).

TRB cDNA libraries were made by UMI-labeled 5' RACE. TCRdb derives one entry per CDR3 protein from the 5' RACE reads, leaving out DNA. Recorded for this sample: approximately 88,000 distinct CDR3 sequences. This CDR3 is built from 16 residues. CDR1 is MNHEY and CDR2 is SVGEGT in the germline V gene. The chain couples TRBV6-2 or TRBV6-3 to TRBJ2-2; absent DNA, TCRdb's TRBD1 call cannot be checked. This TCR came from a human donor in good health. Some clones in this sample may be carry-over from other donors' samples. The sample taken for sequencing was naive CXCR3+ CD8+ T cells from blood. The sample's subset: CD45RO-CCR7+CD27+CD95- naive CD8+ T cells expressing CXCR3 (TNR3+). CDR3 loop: CASSFMGQGNTGELFF.